This T cell receptor (beta chain) was observed in a study of lymphopenia after photon versus proton radiotherapy. With respect to this clone: Its antigen is not identified.

This CDR3 contains 14 residues. The trim removed 6 bases at V and 8 bases at J, leaving 8 bases unmatched. Germline lookup yields CDR1 SQVTM and CDR2 ANQGSEA. Study-level results: Under photons, naive T cells and diversity fell while effector/memory populations rose. Post-nadir TCR diversity decline inversely tracked overall survival among those who died. Post-nadir diversity loss with photons came from oligoclonal expansion, particularly CD8+ Temra cells.

TCRdb keeps only in-frame clones here, not all; method: immunoSEQ multiplex PCR. The profile shows tens of thousands of clones, approximately 81% of them singletons. The genes are TRBV29-1 and TRBJ2-1; 12 bases match TRBD2. This specimen consisted of peripheral blood, obtained from a patient treated with photon-based radiotherapy. This sequence originates from a man in his fifties with gastric cancer. The CDR3 DNA sequence: TGCAGCGTCACCGGGACTAGCGGGTTGGATGAGCAGTTCTTC. This translates into CSVTGTSGLDEQFF.